The rows below give T cell receptor beta chains drawn from one sample of a study of blood T cell repertoires in COVID-19. The data were produced by immunoSEQ multiplex PCR, yet TCRdb's version contains in-frame clones alone and is incomplete. Among under 120,000 clones listed, over 75% were seen once. Source material: peripheral blood. All receptors derive from a man aged 65 to 79 with active or convalescent COVID-19. The CDR3 runs from the conserved cysteine through the conserved F or W. D genes are given only for firm matches. Size tells how often a clone was seen (once, few, many) or the class of an expanded clone, and some rows leave it out.

j_call d_call v_call clone_size cdr3_nt cdr3_aa
TRBJ2-3 TRBD2 TRBV6-6 . TGTGCCAGCAGCCGACTAGCGGGAGGGACAGATACGCAGTATTTT CASSRLAGGTDTQYF
TRBJ1-2 TRBD1 TRBV19 . TGTGCCAGTAGTCCCGGAGGGGGACAGAATAACTATGGCTACACCTTC CASSPGGGQNNYGYTF
TRBJ2-7 TRBD2 TRBV18 . TGTGCCAGCTCACCAAAGACTAGCGGTGACTACGAGCAGTACTTC CASSPKTSGDYEQYF
TRBJ2-3 TRBD2 TRBV5-4 . TGTGCCGGAACTAGCGGGAGAGAATCAGATACGCAGTATTTT CAGTSGRESDTQYF
TRBJ2-3 TRBD2 TRBV29-1 . TGCAGCGTTGAAACTAGCGCACCACTCACAGATACGCAGTATTTT CSVETSAPLTDTQYF
TRBJ1-5 TRBD1 TRBV19 . TGTGCCAGTAGTCCCCCCGGAGGGGGCATCGGCAATCAGCCCCAGCATTTT CASSPPGGGIGNQPQHF
TRBJ1-1 TRBD1 TRBV18 . TGTGCCAGCTCACAAGACCTTACAGGGGGCAGGACTGAAGCTTTCTTT CASSQDLTGGRTEAFF
TRBJ2-7 . TRBV10-3 . TGTGCCATCAGTGAGTCCGGGTCGACAGATTACGAGCAGTACTTC CAISESGSTDYEQYF
TRBJ2-7 . TRBV2 once TGTGCCAGCAGGGCGGGACAGTCCTCCTACGAGCAGTACTTC CASRAGQSSYEQYF
TRBJ2-1 TRBD2 TRBV19 . TGTGCCAGTAGCCGGGCTACTAGCGGGGGCCCCTGGGAGCAGTTCTTC CASSRATSGGPWEQFF
TRBJ1-1 TRBD1 TRBV5-6 few TGTGCCAGCAGCGTCGGGACAGGTGAAGCTTTCTTT CASSVGTGEAFF
TRBJ2-7 TRBD1 TRBV6-6 . TGTGCCAGCGCATCAGGGGGTCGCTCCTACGAGCAGTACTTC CASASGGRSYEQYF
TRBJ1-3 . TRBV30 . TGTGCCTGGAGTACGGTTGGAAACACCATATATTTT CAWSTVGNTIYF
TRBJ1-5 . TRBV6-7 few TGTGCCAGCAGTTACTCGCAGGGGACCTGCAATCAGCCCCAGCATTTT CASSYSQGTCNQPQHF
TRBJ2-2 TRBD2 TRBV4-2 . TGTGCCAGCAGCCAAGTGGGCGGGAGGGGAACCGGGGAGCTGTTTTTT CASSQVGGRGTGELFF
TRBJ1-1 TRBD1 TRBV10-3 once TGTGCCATCAGCGGGACAGGTAACACTGAAGCTTTCTTT CAISGTGNTEAFF
TRBJ2-7 . TRBV7-9 . TGTGCCAGCAGCTTGAGAGGGTACGAGCAGTACTTC CASSLRGYEQYF
TRBJ1-3 . TRBV5-1 . TGCGCCAGCAGCTCCCTTCCCGGAAACACCATATATTTT CASSSLPGNTIYF
TRBJ2-1 . TRBV12-3/TRBV12-4 . TGTGCCAGCAGACCTACTAGGTCAAGTGAGCAGTTCTTC CASRPTRSSEQFF
TRBJ2-5 TRBD2 TRBV28 few TGTGCCAGCAGTAATCTAGCGGGAGGCCAGCGAGAGACCCAGTACTTC CASSNLAGGQRETQYF
TRBJ2-7 TRBD1 TRBV6-5 few TGTGCCAGCAGTTACGGCGGGACAGGGGCCTCCTACGAGCAGTACTTC CASSYGGTGASYEQYF
TRBJ1-1 . TRBV19 many TGTGCCAGTAGTAGAAGACCGGGACAGAACACTGAAGCTTTCTTT CASSRRPGQNTEAFF
TRBJ1-4 TRBD1 TRBV5-4 . TGTGCCAGCAGTCGCACCGGGACAGGGGGTGAAAAACTGTTTTTT CASSRTGTGGEKLFF
TRBJ1-5 . TRBV4-2 . TGTGCCAGCAGCCTAGAGGGCGTCTCGGGCAATCAGCCCCAGCATTTT CASSLEGVSGNQPQHF
TRBJ1-2 TRBD1 TRBV10-3 . TGTGCCATCAGTGAGGGACAGGGTGGTGGCTACACCTTC CAISEGQGGGYTF
TRBJ2-7 TRBD2 TRBV28 few TGTGCCAGCAGTCCCGTGGGGGGGGTGAGCTCCTACGAGCAGTACTTC CASSPVGGVSSYEQYF
TRBJ1-5 TRBD1 TRBV28 . TGTGCCAGCAGCCTTGGACAGGGGAGTAATCAGCCCCAGCATTTT CASSLGQGSNQPQHF
TRBJ2-5 TRBD1 TRBV7-8 . TGTGCCAGCAGCTTGGACAGGGTAGAGACCCAGTACTTC CASSLDRVETQYF